The clone carrying this T cell receptor (beta chain) has ten or more counts. Its antigen remains unidentified. A single record per CDR3 protein comes from TCRdb applying MiXCR to the PCR reads. The table records more than 70,000 distinct CDR3 sequences, 21% of them present only once. These data come from a study of molecular identifiers for immune sequencing clone quantification. On the study more broadly: Replicate runs used RNA from about 20,000 or 100,000 naive CD8 cells, which was split five ways into aliquots, and four of those aliquots were then sequenced.

General study points: Clones with over 20 RNA copies captured over 99% of effector molecules but under 1% of naive ones.

Construction of naive CD8 libraries employed about 18,000 to 1,100,000 sorted cells together with 10%, 30% or 50% RNA. A CD8+CD4-CCR7+CD45RA+ phenotype served as the sorting definition for naive CD8 T cells. Germline V gene sequence: CDR1 MNHEY, CDR2 SVGEGT. The CDR3 sequence is 13 residues long. V was shortened by 6 bases and J by 9 bases, with 16 bases between the two germline ends. The V gene is TRBV6-2 or TRBV6-3, the J gene TRBJ2-3; perhaps TRBD2 as D (6 bases). Sequencing was performed on naive CD8+ T cells from blood, with Jurkat cell RNA spiked in. Subset noted: FACS-sorted CD8+CD4-CCR7+CD45RA+ naive T cells. This clonotype was sampled from a human donor in good health. Some libraries in this study had Jurkat cell RNA spiked in. The DNA for the CDR3 is TGTGCCAGCAGAGCACCTACTAGCCCCACGCAGTATTTT. Translating it yields CASRAPTSPTQYF.